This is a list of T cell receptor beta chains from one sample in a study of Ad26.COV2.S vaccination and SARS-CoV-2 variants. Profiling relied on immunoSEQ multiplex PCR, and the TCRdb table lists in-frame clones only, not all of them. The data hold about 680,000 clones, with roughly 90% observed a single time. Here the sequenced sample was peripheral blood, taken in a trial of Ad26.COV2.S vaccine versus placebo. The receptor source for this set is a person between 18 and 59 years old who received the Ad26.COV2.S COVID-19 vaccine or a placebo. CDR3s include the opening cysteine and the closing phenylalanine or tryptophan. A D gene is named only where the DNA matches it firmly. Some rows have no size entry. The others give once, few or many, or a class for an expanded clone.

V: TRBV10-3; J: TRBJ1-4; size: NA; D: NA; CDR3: CAICRATNEKLFF; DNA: TGTGCCATCTGCAGGGCAACAAATGAAAAACTGTTTTTT
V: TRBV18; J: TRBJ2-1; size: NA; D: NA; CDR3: CASSREDRAYNEQFF; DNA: TGTGCCAGCTCTCGCGAGGACAGAGCCTACAATGAGCAGTTCTTC
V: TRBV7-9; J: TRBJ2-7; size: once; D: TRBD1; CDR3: CASSLSGGQGKYYEQYF; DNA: TGTGCCAGCAGCTTATCGGGAGGACAGGGGAAATACTACGAGCAGTACTTC
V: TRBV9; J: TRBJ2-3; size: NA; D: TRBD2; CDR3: CASSVVAGVTDTQYF; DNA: TGTGCCAGCAGCGTAGTGGCGGGAGTCACAGATACGCAGTATTTT
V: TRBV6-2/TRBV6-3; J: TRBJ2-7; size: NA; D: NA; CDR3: CASSSSGHYEQYF; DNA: TGTGCCAGCAGTTCCTCGGGACACTACGAGCAGTACTTC
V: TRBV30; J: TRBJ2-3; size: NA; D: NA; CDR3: CAWSGTTTDTQYF; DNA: TGTGCCTGGAGTGGGACTACCACAGATACGCAGTATTTT
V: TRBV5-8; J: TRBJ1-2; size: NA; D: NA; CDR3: CASSLPLVFGYTF; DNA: TGTGCCAGCAGCTTGCCATTGGTTTTTGGCTACACCTTC
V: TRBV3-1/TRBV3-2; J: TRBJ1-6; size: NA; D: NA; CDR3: CASSQGVRMAPLHF; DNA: TGTGCCAGCAGCCAGGGGGTCAGGATGGCACCCCTCCACTTT
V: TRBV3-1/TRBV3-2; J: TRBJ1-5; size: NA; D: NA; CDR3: CASSPSWGAGQPQHF; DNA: TGTGCCAGCAGCCCATCTTGGGGGGCGGGTCAGCCCCAGCATTTT
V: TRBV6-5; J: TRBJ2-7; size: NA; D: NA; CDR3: CASSYGSGPQSDEQYF; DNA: TGTGCCAGCAGTTACGGATCAGGGCCGCAGTCGGACGAGCAGTACTTC
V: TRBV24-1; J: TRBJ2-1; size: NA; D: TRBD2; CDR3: CATATSGSLEQFF; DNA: TGTGCCACCGCGACTAGCGGGAGTTTAGAGCAGTTCTTC
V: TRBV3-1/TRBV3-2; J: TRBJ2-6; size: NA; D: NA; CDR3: CASSQEIGSGANVLTF; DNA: TGTGCCAGCAGCCAAGAAATAGGCTCTGGGGCCAACGTCCTGACTTTC
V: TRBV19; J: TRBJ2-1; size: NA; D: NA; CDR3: CASSISTGRNEQFF; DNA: TGTGCCAGTAGTATATCGACAGGTAGGAATGAGCAGTTCTTC
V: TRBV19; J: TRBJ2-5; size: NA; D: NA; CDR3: CASSIEVALAETQYF; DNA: TGTGCCAGTAGTATAGAAGTAGCCTTAGCAGAGACCCAGTACTTC
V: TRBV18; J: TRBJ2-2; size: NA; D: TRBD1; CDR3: CASSRDRGDTGELFF; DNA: TGTGCCAGCTCGCGAGACAGGGGCGATACCGGGGAGCTGTTTTTT
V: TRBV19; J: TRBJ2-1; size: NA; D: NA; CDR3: CASSPDRQNEQFF; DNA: TGTGCCAGTAGTCCCGACCGCCAAAATGAGCAGTTCTTC
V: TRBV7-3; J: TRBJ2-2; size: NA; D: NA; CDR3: CASSLEYTGELFF; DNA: TGTGCCAGCAGCCTCGAATACACCGGGGAGCTGTTTTTT
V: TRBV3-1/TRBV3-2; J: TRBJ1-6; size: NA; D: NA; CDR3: CASSQGPSGSPLHF; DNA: TGTGCCAGCAGCCAAGGACCGTCTGGGTCACCCCTCCACTTT
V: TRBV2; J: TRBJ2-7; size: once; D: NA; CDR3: CASSDDRPYEQYF; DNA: TGTGCCAGCAGTGACGACAGACCCTACGAGCAGTACTTC
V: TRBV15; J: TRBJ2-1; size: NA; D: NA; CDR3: CATSDSRGREFHEQFF; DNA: TGTGCCACCAGTGACTCCCGGGGCAGGGAATTCCATGAGCAGTTCTTC
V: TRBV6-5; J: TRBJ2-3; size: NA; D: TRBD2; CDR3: CASGLGRTDTQYF; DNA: TGTGCCAGCGGACTAGGGCGCACAGATACGCAGTATTTT
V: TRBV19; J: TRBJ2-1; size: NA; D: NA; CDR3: CASSIGRTGEQFF; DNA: TGTGCCAGTAGTATCGGCAGGACCGGTGAGCAGTTCTTC
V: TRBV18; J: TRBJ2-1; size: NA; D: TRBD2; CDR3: CASSSLAGVGNEQFF; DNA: TGTGCCAGCTCATCCTTAGCGGGAGTCGGCAATGAGCAGTTCTTC
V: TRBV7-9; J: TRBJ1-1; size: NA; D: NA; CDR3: CASSLETEAFF; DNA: TGTGCCAGCAGCTTAGAAACTGAAGCTTTCTTT
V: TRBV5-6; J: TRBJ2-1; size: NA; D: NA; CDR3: CASSLADEQFF; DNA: TGTGCCAGCAGCTTAGCCGATGAGCAGTTCTTC
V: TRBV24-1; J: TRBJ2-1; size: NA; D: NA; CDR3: CATSDFGLASNEQFF; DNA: TGTGCCACCAGTGATTTTGGACTCGCCAGCAATGAGCAGTTCTTC
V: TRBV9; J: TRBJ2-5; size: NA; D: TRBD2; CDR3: CASSVAGGVQETQYF; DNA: TGTGCCAGCAGCGTAGCCGGGGGGGTCCAAGAGACCCAGTACTTC
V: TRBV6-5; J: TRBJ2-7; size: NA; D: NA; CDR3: CASSPKALYEQYF; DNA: TGTGCCAGCAGTCCTAAGGCGCTCTACGAGCAGTACTTC
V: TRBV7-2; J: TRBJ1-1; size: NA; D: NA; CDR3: CASSLGRNTEAFF; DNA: TGTGCCAGCAGCTTAGGTAGGAACACTGAAGCTTTCTTT
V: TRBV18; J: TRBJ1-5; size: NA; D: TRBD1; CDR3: CASSGQGSQPQHF; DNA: TGTGCCAGCTCAGGACAGGGGAGTCAGCCCCAGCATTTT
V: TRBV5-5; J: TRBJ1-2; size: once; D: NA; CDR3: CASSLAGNYGYTF; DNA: TGTGCCAGCAGCTTAGCAGGGAACTATGGCTACACCTTC
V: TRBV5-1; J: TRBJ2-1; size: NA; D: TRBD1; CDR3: CASIAWTGAVEQFF; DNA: TGCGCCAGCATCGCCTGGACAGGGGCCGTTGAGCAGTTCTTC
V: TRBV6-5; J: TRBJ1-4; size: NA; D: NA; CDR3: CASSYAEKLFF; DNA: TGTGCCAGCAGTTACGCTGAAAAACTGTTTTTT
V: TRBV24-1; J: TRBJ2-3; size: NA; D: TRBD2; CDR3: CATSDGTSGSTDTQYF; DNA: TGTGCCACCAGTGATGGGACTAGCGGGAGCACAGATACGCAGTATTTT
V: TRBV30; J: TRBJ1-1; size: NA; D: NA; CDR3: CAWREQTYTEAFF; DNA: TGTGCCTGGAGAGAACAGACCTACACTGAAGCTTTCTTT
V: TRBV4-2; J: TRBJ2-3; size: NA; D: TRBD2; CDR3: CASSQDARGGISDTQYF; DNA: TGTGCCAGCAGCCAAGATGCGCGGGGGGGAATCTCAGATACGCAGTATTTT
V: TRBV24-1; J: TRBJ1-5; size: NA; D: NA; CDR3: CATRGGENQPQHF; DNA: TGTGCCACCAGGGGAGGGGAGAATCAGCCCCAGCATTTT
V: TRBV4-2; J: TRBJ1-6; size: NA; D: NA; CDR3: CASSHSVSDYNSPLHF; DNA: TGTGCCAGCAGCCACTCTGTCAGTGACTATAATTCACCCCTCCACTTT
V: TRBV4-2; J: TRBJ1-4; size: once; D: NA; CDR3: CASSQGGTTNEKLFF; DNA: TGTGCCAGCAGCCAGGGGGGGACAACTAATGAAAAACTGTTTTTT